This record concerns one T cell receptor beta chain sequence. Antigen specificity is unknown. This record belongs to a study of T cells expressing NK-cell markers. Whole-study findings and limits: Of the CD8+ T cell pool in several donors, roughly 1.0-7.5% was accounted for by dominant NKG2C+ clonotypes. The CD3+CD56-NKG2C+ fraction of several donors was also led by these clonotypes.

CDR3 length: 13 residues. Per the germline V gene, CDR1 is LGHNA and CDR2 is YNFKEQ. 5'RACE template switching with UMIs generated TCR beta cDNA. From its re-call of the 5' RACE reads, TCRdb lists each CDR3 protein once, without DNA. The table lists about 400,000 distinct CDR3 sequences. V is TRBV4-2 and J is TRBJ2-2; TCRdb outputs TRBD2, but without DNA this stays unchecked. Sequenced: blood T cells: a sorted CD56 or NKG2C T cell subset, CD4+ or CD8+ T cells, or bulk PBMC T cells (not recorded which). The TCR sequence derives from a woman between 50 and 59 years old in good health. CDR3 sequence: CASSPSSARELFF.